This T cell receptor beta chain was recovered during a study of regulatory T cells in long-lasting Graves disease (dated by TCRdb to the early 2020s). Study-level background: Newly diagnosed Graves' disease patients had taken antithyroid drugs for less than 3 months. Persistent Graves' disease patients were compared with newly diagnosed Graves' disease patients by peripheral blood TCR sequencing and RNA sequencing. The study was registered as a clinical trial and conducted in China. A total of around 35 samples underwent TCR sequencing: about 13 from persistent and roughly 20 from newly diagnosed Graves' disease patients. What the authors observed across the whole study: Sequencing and analysis were restricted to the TCR beta chain. As a limitation, the authors acknowledged that the small sample size may reduce accuracy. Persistent Graves' disease patients showed lower TCR Shannon entropy and fewer highly expanded clones than newly diagnosed patients, suggesting clonal expansion. The study examined only peripheral blood because the primary lesion, thyroid tissue, could not be accessed. Patients with persistent disease shared more public clonotypes (fewer than 3,000) than newly diagnosed patients did (approximately 990). TRBV28, TRBJ1-2 and TRBJ2-5 were preferentially used in persistent disease, while TRBV20-1 and TRBJ2-1 were favored in newly diagnosed disease.

The time point label on this specimen signifies: newly diagnosed GD, antithyroid drugs for less than 3 months. RNA was extracted from PBMCs in TRIzol for both TCR sequencing and RNA sequencing. The diagnosis of Graves' disease was made according to American Thyroid Association guidelines. Patients were recruited from an endocrinology department in Xi'an, China. Each patient gave approximately 9.7 milliliters of peripheral blood, collected in an EDTA anticoagulant tube. Ficoll Paque Plus density gradient separation was used to isolate PBMCs, and no further T cell sorting was done. RNA quality was checked with an Agilent 2100 Bioanalyzer and agarose gel, and concentration with a NanoDrop 2000. The library relied on multiplex PCR. Sequencing used an Illumina HiSeq 4000. TCR beta libraries were built with iRepertoire HTBI primers and Arm-PCR amplification of CDR3 regions. PCR products were gel purified before sequencing. On the authors' methods: A total of roughly 67 TRBV and some 15 TRBJ segments were identified across samples and were used for gene usage analysis of CDR3 amino acid clonotypes. COPE and FqMerger were used to merge filtered high-quality paired reads into contigs. Contigs were aligned with BLAST to IMGT TRBV, TRBD and TRBJ reference genes, and CDR3 was defined per IMGT. Any clonotype with a frequency above 0.1% was counted as a highly expanded clone. Repertoire diversity was measured by Shannon entropy, and V-J evenness by the Gini coefficient. Public clonotypes were defined as clonotypes shared by more than one individual. TCRdb passed the public sequencing reads through fastp at Q25 and MiXCR, retaining productive beta sequences. Each entry merges the rows of one CDR3 protein and shows their most common DNA and genes. These V and J calls rely on TCRdb rather than the paper's analysis. Here the sample has about 440,000 distinct CDR3 sequences; about 15% occur a single time. The ten largest clones represent roughly a sixth of the sample.

V lost 8 bases and J lost 8 bases, and the count of bases not matched to a germline gene is 8. The CDR3 starts with the cysteine, ends with the phenylalanine, and has 13 residues. Only CDR3 DNA is held: 39 bases, read in frame from base 1. CDR1 and CDR2, looked up from the germline V gene, are KGHDR and SFDVKD. This clonotype was seen many times. The specificity of this receptor is unknown. Per-base qualities were not stored, and no clone one base away is much larger. The sample was also reused in another study, on T cells in Graves' hyperthyroidism and ophthalmopathy. The second paper further reports: Stable Graves' hyperthyroidism was defined as no progression to ophthalmopathy during 18 months of follow-up. Hyperthyroidism patients were newly diagnosed, had a disease duration of under 2 months, and were aged 18 to 65 years. Patients with uncontrolled infections, other autoimmune diseases, pregnancy or lactation were excluded. Clinical symptoms, serum thyroxine and TRAb, thyroid ultrasound, and orbital computed tomography formed the basis for the diagnoses. A first-round RT-PCR of the TCR CDR3 used the HTBI primer set with the Qiagen OneStep RT-PCR kit. Most expanded thyroid clonotypes (frequency above 0.001) were also detected in blood, a finding suggesting that blood repertoires may reflect thyroid immune responses. A 13 V-J signature model separated ophthalmopathy from stable hyperthyroidism, with roughly 88% sensitivity and 81.08% specificity in cross-validation and 80%/75% in testing. During validation, the model predicted progression to ophthalmopathy a median of roughly 7.1 months ahead of onset, with approximately 71% sensitivity and more than 72% specificity. To identify TCR V-J signatures that set the groups apart, the researchers used a discovery cohort of about a hundred patients, made up of around 40 with Graves' ophthalmopathy and 57 with stable Graves' hyperthyroidism. Prospective prediction of ophthalmopathy was tested in an independent validation cohort of 18 hyperthyroidism patients and some 17 patients who later progressed to ophthalmopathy. For training and testing, the 100 or so patients in the discovery cohort were randomly divided in a 7:3 ratio. Thyroid tissue and blood T-cell repertoires from roughly six Graves' hyperthyroidism patients were also compared in the study. After sampling, hyperthyroidism patients received methimazole starting at 30 mg daily, and ophthalmopathy patients received high-dose intravenous methylprednisolone. Libraries were constructed in a second round of multiplex PCR, after which size selection and purification were performed. Sequencing of the libraries was done on an Illumina HiSeq2000 using paired-end 100 bp reads. Raw data were processed with SOAPnuke, discarding reads with adapters, uncalled bases, mean Phred below 15, or no exact constant-primer or identifier match. High-quality paired reads were merged using COPE v1.2.5, and each unique nucleotide sequence was defined as a clonotype. MiTCR v1.1 was used to align clonotypes to the IMGT TRBV, TRBD and TRBJ reference segments. The analysis included only V-J combinations with a frequency above 0.0001, which together covered roughly 99% of the repertoires. A TCS score was defined as the ratio of F50 (clonal expansion) to E x V (chaos), with BLOSUM62-based TCRdist applied between CDR3 peptides within each V-J. Welch's t-statistics and random forest reduced roughly 530 V-J features to about 13, which were used in a naive Bayes classifier (R e1071). Sample size was not statistically predetermined, and investigators were not blinded to group allocation. TCR Vbeta CDR3 sequencing of fewer than 150 peripheral blood samples (43 ophthalmopathy, around 80 hyperthyroidism and 17 progressor patients) is reported in the paper.

The rearrangement combines TRBV24-1 with TRBJ2-1; TRBD2 agrees with 7 junctional bases. The TCR comes from a woman between 25 and 40 years old with Graves disease. Donor details come from another sample of the same person, matched by shared clones. The specimen comprised peripheral blood mononuclear cells (PBMCs), sampled at new diagnosis, from a patient treated with antithyroid drugs. The CDR3 region: CATTDSGFYEQFF. Here is the DNA: TGTGCCACCACGGATAGCGGGTTCTATGAGCAGTTCTTC.